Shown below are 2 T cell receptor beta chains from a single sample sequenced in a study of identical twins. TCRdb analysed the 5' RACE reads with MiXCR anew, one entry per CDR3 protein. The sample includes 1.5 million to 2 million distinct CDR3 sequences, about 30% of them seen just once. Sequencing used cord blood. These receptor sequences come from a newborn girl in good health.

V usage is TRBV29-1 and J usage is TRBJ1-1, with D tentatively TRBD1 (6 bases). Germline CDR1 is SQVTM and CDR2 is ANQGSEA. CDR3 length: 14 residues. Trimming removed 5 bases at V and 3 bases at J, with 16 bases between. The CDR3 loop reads CSVPPKGGYTEAFF. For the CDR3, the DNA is TGCAGCGTTCCTCCTAAAGGGGGGTACACTGAAGCTTTCTTT. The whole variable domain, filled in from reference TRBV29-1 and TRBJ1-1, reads SAVISQKPSRDICQRGTSLTIQCQVDSQVTMMFWYRQQPGQSLTLIATANQGSEATYESGFVIDKFPISRPNLTFSTLTVSNMSPEDSSIYLCSVPPKGGYTEAFFGQGTRLTVV.

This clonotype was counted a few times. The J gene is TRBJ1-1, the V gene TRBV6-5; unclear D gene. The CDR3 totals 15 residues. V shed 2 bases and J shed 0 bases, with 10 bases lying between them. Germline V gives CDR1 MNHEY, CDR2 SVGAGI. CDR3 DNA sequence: TGTGCCAGCAGTTACAGCGGACTGATGAACACTGAAGCTTTCTTT. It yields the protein CASSYSGLMNTEAFF.